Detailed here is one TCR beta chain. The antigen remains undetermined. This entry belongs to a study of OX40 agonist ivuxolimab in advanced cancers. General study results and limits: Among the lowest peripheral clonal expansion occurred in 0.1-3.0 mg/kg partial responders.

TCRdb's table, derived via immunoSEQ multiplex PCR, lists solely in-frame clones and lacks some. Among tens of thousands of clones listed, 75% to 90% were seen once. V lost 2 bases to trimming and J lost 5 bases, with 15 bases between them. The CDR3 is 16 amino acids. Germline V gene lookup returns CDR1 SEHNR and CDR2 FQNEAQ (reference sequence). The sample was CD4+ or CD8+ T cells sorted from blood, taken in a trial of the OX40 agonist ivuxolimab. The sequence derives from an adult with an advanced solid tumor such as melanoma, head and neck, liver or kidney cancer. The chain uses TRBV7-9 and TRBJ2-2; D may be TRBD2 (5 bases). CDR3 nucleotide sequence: TGTGCCAGCAGCTTATTGGACTGGGCCGCTACCGGGGAGCTGTTTTTT. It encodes CASSLLDWAATGELFF.